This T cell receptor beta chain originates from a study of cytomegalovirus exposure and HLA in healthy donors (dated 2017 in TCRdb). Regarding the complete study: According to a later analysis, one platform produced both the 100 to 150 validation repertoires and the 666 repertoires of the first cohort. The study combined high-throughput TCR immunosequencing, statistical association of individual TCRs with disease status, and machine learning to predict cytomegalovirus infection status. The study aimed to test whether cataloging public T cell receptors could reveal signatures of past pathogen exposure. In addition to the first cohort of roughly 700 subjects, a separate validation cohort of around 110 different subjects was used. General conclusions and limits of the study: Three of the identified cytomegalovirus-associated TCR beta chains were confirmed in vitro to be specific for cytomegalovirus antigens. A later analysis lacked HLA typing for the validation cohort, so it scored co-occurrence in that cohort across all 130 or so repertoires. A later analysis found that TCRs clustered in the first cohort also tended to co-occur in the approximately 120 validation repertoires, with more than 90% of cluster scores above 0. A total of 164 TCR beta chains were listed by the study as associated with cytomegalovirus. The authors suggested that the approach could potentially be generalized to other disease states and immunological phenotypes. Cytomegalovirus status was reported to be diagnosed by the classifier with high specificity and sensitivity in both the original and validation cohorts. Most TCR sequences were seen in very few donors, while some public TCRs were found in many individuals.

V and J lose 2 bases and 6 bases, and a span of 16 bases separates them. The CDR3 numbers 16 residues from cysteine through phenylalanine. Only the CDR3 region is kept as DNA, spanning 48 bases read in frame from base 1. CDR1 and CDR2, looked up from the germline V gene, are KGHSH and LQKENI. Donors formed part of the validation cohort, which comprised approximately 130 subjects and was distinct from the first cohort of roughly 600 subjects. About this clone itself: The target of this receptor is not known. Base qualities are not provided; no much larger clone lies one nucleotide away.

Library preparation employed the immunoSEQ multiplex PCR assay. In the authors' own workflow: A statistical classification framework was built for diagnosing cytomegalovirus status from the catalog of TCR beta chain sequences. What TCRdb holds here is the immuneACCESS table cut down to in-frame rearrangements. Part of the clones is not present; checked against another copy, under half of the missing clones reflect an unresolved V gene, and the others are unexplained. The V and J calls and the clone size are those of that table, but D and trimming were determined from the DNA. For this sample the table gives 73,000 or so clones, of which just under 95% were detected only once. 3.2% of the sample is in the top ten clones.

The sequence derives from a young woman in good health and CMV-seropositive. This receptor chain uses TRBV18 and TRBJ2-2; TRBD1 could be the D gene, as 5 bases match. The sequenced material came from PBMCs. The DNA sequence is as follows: TGTGCCAGCTCACCAAGGCAGGGTGAATTGTCCGGGGAGCTGTTTTTT. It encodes CASSPRQGELSGELFF.